The 13 T cell receptor beta chains reported below all come from one sample, sequenced in a study of T cells in Graves' hyperthyroidism and ophthalmopathy. It was RNA transcripts that yielded the amplified TCR beta CDR3 regions. A first-round RT-PCR of the TCR CDR3 used the HTBI primer set. MiXCR was run by TCRdb on the multiplex PCR reads, yielding one entry per CDR3 protein. This sample has some 620,000 distinct CDR3 sequences, with 15% to 20% found just once. Sequenced: blood. The receptors were gathered from a young woman with Graves' hyperthyroidism.

V usage is TRBV6-1 and J usage is TRBJ2-2; TRBD1 agrees at 9 bases. This CDR3 spans 17 amino acids. J gave up 3 bases and V 2 bases, and 7 bases lay outside the gene matches. Germline V gene sequence: CDR1 MNHNS, CDR2 SASEGT. The chain's CDR3 is CASSESSGQGHTGELFF. The CDR3, as DNA: TGTGCCAGCAGTGAATCCTCCGGACAGGGGCACACCGGGGAGCTGTTTTTT.

The sample holds many counts of this clonotype. The chain couples TRBV6-2 or TRBV6-3 to TRBJ2-1; 8 bases line up with TRBD1. V lost 5 bases and J lost 6; bases outside the gene matches: 9. The CDR3 is 15 residues long. Germline loops: CDR1 MNHEY, CDR2 SVGEGT. As DNA, the CDR3 is TGTGCCAGCAGTATGCGGACAGGGAGCTCCAATGAGCAGTTCTTC. Translating it yields CASSMRTGSSNEQFF.

The chain carries TRBV13 and TRBJ2-4, with 9 bases matching TRBD1. Per germline, CDR1 PRHDT and CDR2 FYEKMQ (reference sequence). This CDR3 contains 14 residues. V gave up 5 bases and J gave up 7 bases; unmatched junction bases: 6. CDR3 coding DNA: TGTGCCAGCAGCCCACGGACAGGGGAGAACATTCAGTACTTC. This gives the protein CASSPRTGENIQYF.

This clonotype was picked up a small number of times. This chain joins TRBV11-2 and TRBJ2-1, with D possibly matching TRBD1 (6 bases). Germline CDR1 is SGHAT and CDR2 is FQNNGV. V lost 2 bases to trimming and J lost 11 bases, with 19 bases between them. The CDR3 has 15 amino acids. CDR3: CASSLKGDMSSKQFF. As DNA, the CDR3 is TGTGCCAGCAGCTTAAAAGGGGACATGAGCTCCAAGCAGTTCTTC.

This clonotype came up a few times. The chain employs TRBV20-1 and TRBJ2-7, with 7 bases matching TRBD1. V was clipped by 5 bases and J by 2 bases; unmatched bases: 3. This CDR3 is built from 12 residues. The germline V gene encodes CDR1 DFQATT and CDR2 SNEGSKA (reference sequence). The CDR3 bases are TGCAGTGCTGACCAGGGGGCCTACGAGCAGTACTTC. Translating gives CSADQGAYEQYF.

This clonotype was observed at least ten times. The chain couples TRBV7-2 to TRBJ2-5; 7 positions agree with TRBD2. The CDR3 is made up of 14 amino acids. Germline lookup yields CDR1 SGHTA and CDR2 FQGNSA. J lost 5 bases, V lost 4 bases, and 7 bases had no gene match. The CDR3 coding sequence is TGTGCCAGCAGCTCAGCGGGACTCGGGGAGACCCAGTACTTC. This gives the protein CASSSAGLGETQYF.

The V and J genes are TRBV6-1 and TRBJ1-2; TRBD1 aligns across 7 bases. There are 12 residues in the CDR3. J was trimmed by 8 bases and V by 8 bases; bases with no gene match: 8. Germline-derived CDR1 and CDR2 are MNHNS and SASEGT. The DNA for the CDR3 is TGTGCCAGCCGCGACAGGGCAGGCGGCTACACCTTC. Translating it yields CASRDRAGGYTF.

This clonotype was detected many times. The chain has TRBV20-1 and TRBJ2-3; D gene ambiguous. Trimming pared 1 base from V and 1 base from J, leaving 9 bases between. There are 14 residues in the CDR3. Germline V gene lookup returns CDR1 DFQATT and CDR2 SNEGSKA (reference sequence). This CDR3 is CSARGFVGTDTQYF. For the CDR3, the DNA is TGCAGTGCTAGAGGGTTCGTCGGCACAGATACGCAGTATTTT.

This clonotype has only a few counts. V gene TRBV7-3 combines with J gene TRBJ2-4; 9 positions match TRBD1. The CDR3 is made up of 15 amino acids. V dropped 3 bases and J dropped 1; count of bases not matched to a gene: 1. Germline CDR1 and CDR2: SGHTA and FQGTGA. This chain's CDR3 is CASSFTGGAKNIQYF. In nucleotides, the CDR3 is TGTGCCAGCAGCTTTACAGGGGGCGCCAAAAACATTCAGTACTTC.

The CDR3 protein is CAWTARGGTEAFF. The CDR3 DNA follows: TGTGCCTGGACCGCCAGGGGAGGCACTGAAGCTTTCTTT. The chain has TRBV30 and TRBJ1-1, with D perhaps TRBD1 (6 bases). This CDR3 has 13 amino acids. V was shortened by 4 bases and J by 4 bases, with 13 bases between the two germline ends. The germline V gene has CDR1 GTSNPN and CDR2 SVGIG (reference sequence).

As concerns this clonotype: This may arise from a read error, as a much more abundant clone is one base away. The CDR3 nucleotides are TGTGTCAGCAGTTACTCCGGCGGTGGCTACACCTTC. Amino acid sequence: CVSSYSGGGYTF. V and J are TRBV6-5 and TRBJ1-2; the D is unclear. From germline, CDR1 is MNHEY and CDR2 SVGAGI. This CDR3 region has 12 residues.

The chain joins TRBV15 to TRBJ2-2; D ambiguous. Germline CDR1 reads LNHNV; CDR2 reads YYDKDF (reference sequence). This CDR3 is built from 15 residues. Trimming pared 0 bases from V and 5 bases from J, leaving 10 bases between. This CDR3 is CATSRDYQQTGELFF. The CDR3 coding sequence is TGTGCCACCAGCAGAGATTACCAGCAGACCGGGGAGCTGTTTTTT.

This clonotype was detected a few times. This rearrangement joins TRBV9 to TRBJ1-2, with D perhaps TRBD1 (6 bases). Trimming took off 3 bases at V and 7 bases at J, with 13 bases between the two ends. The germline V gene encodes CDR1 SGDLS and CDR2 YYNGEE. The CDR3 is 13 amino acids. In nucleotides, the CDR3 is TGTGCCAGCAGCGCCGGGGGGCTTGGTGGCTACACCTTC. It specifies CASSAGGLGGYTF.